Sequencing of this TCR beta chain was carried out in a study of T cells in pancreatic ductal adenocarcinoma. This clone was counted only a few times. The same CDR3 can be traced to other DNA sequences in this sample. V was pared by 1 base and J by 7 bases, with 2 bases of the junction left unmatched. CDR3 size: 13 residues. Germline CDR1 GTSNPN, CDR2 SVGIG (reference sequence). No neoadjuvant therapy was given to the selected pancreatic ductal adenocarcinoma patients before their surgery. Data came from immunoSEQ multiplex PCR; TCRdb stores just in-frame clones and leaves some out. The sample has 7,500 to 9,500 clones, roughly 90% seen once; the top ten hold approximately 3.1%.

Input material: PBMCs. This TCR was recovered from a human donor with pancreatic ductal adenocarcinoma. The chain links TRBV30 to TRBJ1-5; 9 bases are shared with TRBD1. This CDR3 reads CAWSGDRDQPQHF. In DNA form, the CDR3 reads TGTGCCTGGAGTGGGGACAGGGACCAGCCCCAGCATTTT.